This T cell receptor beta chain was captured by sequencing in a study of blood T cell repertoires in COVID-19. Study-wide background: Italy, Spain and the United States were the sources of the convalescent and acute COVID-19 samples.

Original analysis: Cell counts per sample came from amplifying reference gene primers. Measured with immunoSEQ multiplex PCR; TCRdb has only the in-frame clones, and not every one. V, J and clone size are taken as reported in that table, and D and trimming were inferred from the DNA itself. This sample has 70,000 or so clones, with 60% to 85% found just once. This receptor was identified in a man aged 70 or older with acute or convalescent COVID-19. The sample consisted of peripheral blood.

CDR3: CASSWTARDPQHF. The CDR3 coding sequence is TGTGCCAGCAGTTGGACAGCCCGCGATCCCCAGCATTTT. The rearrangement uses TRBV6-5 and TRBJ1-5, with TRBD1 as a possible D gene (6 bases). Trimming took 4 bases from V and 10 from J, leaving 14 bases between them. Germline loops: CDR1 MNHEY, CDR2 SVGAGI. The length of the CDR3 is 13 residues.